Included here is one T cell receptor (beta chain) sequence, with context. The CDR3 is 14 amino acids. CDR1 and CDR2 from the germline V gene are LNHDA and SQIVND (reference sequence). V gave up 2 bases and J gave up 1 base, with 7 bases separating them. The sample comes from a study of CD4+ T cells in melanoma. This table comes from immunoSEQ multiplex PCR, and its TCRdb copy is limited to in-frame clones, with some not included. This sample has fewer than 11,000 clones, with 65% to 70% found just once. The sample consisted of cells from a culture (not recorded whether cultured in vitro). The receptor was derived from a human donor with melanoma. The rearrangement links TRBV19 to TRBJ2-3; the D is unclear. CDR3 loop: CASSISSGTDTQYF. DNA of the CDR3: TGTGCCAGTAGTATATCCAGCGGCACAGATACGCAGTATTTT.